The sequence of this T cell receptor (beta chain) was determined in a study of cytomegalovirus exposure and HLA in healthy donors. As for the study in general: Falling in the Caucasian-associated ancestry cluster were 81% of under 500 genotyped donors. Overall study results and limits: Some TCR beta chains (164 of them) were listed as cytomegalovirus-associated. Compared with the approximately 680-donor mean, an Asian-associated ancestry cluster reportedly had fewer N-insertions, according to a later analysis. For presence/absence analyses, sequencing depth was assumed to be roughly uniform across donors.

13 Jbeta primers and 60 Vbeta primers were used for the PCR. Here immunoSEQ multiplex PCR was the method, and the copy in TCRdb shows in-frame clones only, minus some. The repertoire has around 130,000 clones, 80% of them found once; the top ten carry 5.3%. For this clone: Its antigen is not known.

Sample: PBMCs. This TCR came from a man aged 25-45 years in good health and CMV-seronegative.

Here the CDR3 DNA reads TGCGCCAGCAGCCAAGAAGCGGGAGAGGTGTACGAGCAGTACTTC. Its translation is CASSQEAGEVYEQYF. The J gene is TRBJ2-7, the V gene TRBV4-3; 8 bases map to TRBD2. CDR3 length: 15 amino acids. Germline V CDR1 and CDR2: LGHNA, YSLEER. Trimming cost V 0 bases and J 4 bases; bases outside gene matches: 5.